This T cell receptor (beta chain) was documented in a study of blood T cell repertoires in COVID-19. Seattle cases were enrolled at active infection and followed longitudinally. Only in-frame clones appear in the TCRdb table, and some are missing; sequencing was by immunoSEQ multiplex PCR. This table holds some 190,000 clones, more than 70% found once. Trimming took off 8 bases at V and 7 bases at J, with 17 bases between the two ends. The CDR3 has 13 residues. Germline V lookup: CDR1 LNHDA, CDR2 SQIVND (reference sequence). The chain has TRBV19 and TRBJ1-2, with a possible D match to TRBD1 (5 bases). This TCR came from a person aged 65 to 79 with COVID-19, enrolled during active disease. The sample consisted of peripheral blood. The DNA for the CDR3 is TGTGCCAGTGGCCAATTGACAGATCCTGGCTACACCTTC. Translating gives CASGQLTDPGYTF.